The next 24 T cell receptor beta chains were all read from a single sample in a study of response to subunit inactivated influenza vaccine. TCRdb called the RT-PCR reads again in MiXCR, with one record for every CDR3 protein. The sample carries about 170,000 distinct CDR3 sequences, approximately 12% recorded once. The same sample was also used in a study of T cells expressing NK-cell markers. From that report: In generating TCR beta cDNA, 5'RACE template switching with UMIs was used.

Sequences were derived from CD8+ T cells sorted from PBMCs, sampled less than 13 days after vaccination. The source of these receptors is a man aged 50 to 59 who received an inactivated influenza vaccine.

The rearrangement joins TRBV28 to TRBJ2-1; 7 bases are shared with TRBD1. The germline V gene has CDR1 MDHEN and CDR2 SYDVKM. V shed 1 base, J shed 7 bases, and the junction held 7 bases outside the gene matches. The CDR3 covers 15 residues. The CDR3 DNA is TGTGCCAGCAGTTTATACAGGGGAGTTGGGAATGAGCAGTTCTTC. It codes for CASSLYRGVGNEQFF.

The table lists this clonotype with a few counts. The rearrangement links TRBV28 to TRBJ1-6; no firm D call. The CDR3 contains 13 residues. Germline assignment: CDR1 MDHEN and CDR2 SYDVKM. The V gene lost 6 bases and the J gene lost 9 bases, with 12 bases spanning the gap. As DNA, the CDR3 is TGTGCCAGCAGACCGGGAGTGGGTTCACCCCTCCACTTT. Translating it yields CASRPGVGSPLHF.

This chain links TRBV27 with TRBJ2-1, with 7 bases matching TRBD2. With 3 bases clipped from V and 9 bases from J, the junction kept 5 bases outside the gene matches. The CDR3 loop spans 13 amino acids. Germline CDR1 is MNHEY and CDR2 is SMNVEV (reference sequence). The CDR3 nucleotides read TGTGCCAGCAGTTTCGGGGGGAGCGGTGAGCAGTTCTTC. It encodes CASSFGGSGEQFF.

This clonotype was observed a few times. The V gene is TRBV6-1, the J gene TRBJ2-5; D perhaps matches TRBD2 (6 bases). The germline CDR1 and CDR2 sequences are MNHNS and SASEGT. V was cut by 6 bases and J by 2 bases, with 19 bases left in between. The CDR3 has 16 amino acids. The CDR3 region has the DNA TGTGCCAGCAGCCTCCTGGGTGGCGGGGAACAAGAGACCCAGTACTTC. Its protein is CASSLLGGGEQETQYF.

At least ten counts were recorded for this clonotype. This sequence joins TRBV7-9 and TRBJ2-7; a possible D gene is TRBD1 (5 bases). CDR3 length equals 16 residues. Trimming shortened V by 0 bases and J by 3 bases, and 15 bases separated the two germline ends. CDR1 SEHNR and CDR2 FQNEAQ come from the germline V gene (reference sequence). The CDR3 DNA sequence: TGTGCCAGCAGCTTAGCGCCAGGGCCCAATCACTACGAGCAGTACTTC. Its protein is CASSLAPGPNHYEQYF.

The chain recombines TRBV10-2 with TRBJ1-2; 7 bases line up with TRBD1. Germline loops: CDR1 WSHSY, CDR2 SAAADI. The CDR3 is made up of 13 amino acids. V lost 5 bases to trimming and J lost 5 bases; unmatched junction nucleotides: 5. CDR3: CASSIDRVYGYTF. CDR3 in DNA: TGCGCCAGCAGTATAGACAGGGTTTATGGCTACACCTTC.

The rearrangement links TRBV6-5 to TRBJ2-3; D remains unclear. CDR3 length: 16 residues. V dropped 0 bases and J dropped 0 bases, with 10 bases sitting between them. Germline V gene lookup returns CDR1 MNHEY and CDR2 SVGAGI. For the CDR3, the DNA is TGTGCCAGCAGTTACTCGACGGCCCCTAGCACAGATACGCAGTATTTT. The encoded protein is CASSYSTAPSTDTQYF.

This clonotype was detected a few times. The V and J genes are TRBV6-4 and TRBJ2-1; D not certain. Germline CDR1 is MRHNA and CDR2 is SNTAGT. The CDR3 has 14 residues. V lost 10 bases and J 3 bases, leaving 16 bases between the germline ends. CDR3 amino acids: CAIPYPVGYNEQFF. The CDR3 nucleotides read TGTGCCATTCCCTATCCGGTTGGCTACAATGAGCAGTTCTTC.

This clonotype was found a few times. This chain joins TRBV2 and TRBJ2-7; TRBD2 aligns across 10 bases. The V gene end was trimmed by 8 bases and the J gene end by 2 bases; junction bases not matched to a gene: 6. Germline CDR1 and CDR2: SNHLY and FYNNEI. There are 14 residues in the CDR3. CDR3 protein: CASLELAGAYEQYF. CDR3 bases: TGTGCCAGCCTGGAGCTAGCGGGGGCCTACGAGCAGTACTTC.

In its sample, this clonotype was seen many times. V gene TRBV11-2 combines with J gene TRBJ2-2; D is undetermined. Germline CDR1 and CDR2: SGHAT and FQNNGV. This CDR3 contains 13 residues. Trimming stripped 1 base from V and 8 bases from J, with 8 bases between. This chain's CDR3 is CASSLGSEGELFF. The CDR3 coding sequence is TGTGCCAGCAGCTTAGGATCAGAGGGGGAGCTGTTTTTT.

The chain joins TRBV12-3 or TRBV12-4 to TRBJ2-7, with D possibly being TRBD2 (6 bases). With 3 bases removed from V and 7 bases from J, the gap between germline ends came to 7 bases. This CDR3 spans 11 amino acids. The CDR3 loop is CASSFGLEQYF. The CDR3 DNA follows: TGTGCCAGCAGTTTTGGACTAGAGCAGTACTTC.

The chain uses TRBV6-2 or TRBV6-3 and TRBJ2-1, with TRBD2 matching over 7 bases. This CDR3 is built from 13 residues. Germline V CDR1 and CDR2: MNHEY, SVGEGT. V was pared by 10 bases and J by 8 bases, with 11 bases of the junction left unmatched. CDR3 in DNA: TGTGCCACCTACGGGCTAGCGGAAGATGAGCAGTTCTTC. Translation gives CATYGLAEDEQFF.

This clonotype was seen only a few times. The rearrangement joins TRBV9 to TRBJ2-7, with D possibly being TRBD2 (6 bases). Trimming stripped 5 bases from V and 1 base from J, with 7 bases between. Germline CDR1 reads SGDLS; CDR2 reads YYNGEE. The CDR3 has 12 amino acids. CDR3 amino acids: CASSGGSYEQYF. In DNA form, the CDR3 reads TGTGCCAGCAGTGGGGGGTCCTACGAGCAGTACTTC.

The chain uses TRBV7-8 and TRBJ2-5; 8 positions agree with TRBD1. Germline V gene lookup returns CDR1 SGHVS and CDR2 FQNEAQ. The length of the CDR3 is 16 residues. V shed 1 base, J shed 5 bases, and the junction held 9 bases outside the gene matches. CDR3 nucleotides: TGTGCCAGCAGCTTAGTAACGGCAGGGGGCTGGGAGACCCAGTACTTC. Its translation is CASSLVTAGGWETQYF.

In DNA form, the CDR3 reads TGTGCCAGCAGCTTGGAAGCTCTGGCGGGAGGCTACGAGCAGTACTTC. As protein: CASSLEALAGGYEQYF. This chain connects TRBV5-6 to TRBJ2-7; TRBD2 agrees at 8 bases. The length of the CDR3 is 16 residues. Per germline, CDR1 SGHDT and CDR2 YYEEEE. Trimming removed 0 bases from V and 3 bases from J; junction bases left unmatched: 8.

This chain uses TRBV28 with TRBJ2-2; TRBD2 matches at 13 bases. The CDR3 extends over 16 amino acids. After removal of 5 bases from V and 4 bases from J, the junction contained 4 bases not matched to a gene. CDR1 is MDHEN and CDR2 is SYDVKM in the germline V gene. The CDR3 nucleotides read TGTGCCAGCAGTCAGGGACTAGCGGGAAGCACCGGGGAGCTGTTTTTT. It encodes CASSQGLAGSTGELFF.

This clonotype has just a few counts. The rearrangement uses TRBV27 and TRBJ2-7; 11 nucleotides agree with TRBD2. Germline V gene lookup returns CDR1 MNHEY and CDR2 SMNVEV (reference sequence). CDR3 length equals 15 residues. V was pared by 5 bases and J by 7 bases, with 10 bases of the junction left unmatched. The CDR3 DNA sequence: TGTGCCAGCAGTCCGGGGACTAGCGGAGTAGGGGAGCAGTACTTC. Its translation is CASSPGTSGVGEQYF.

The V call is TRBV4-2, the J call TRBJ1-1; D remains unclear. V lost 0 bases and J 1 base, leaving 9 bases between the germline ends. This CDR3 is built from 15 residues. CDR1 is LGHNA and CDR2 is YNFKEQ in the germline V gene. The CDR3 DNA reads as TGTGCCAGCAGCCAAGAAACGATGGAGAACACTGAAGCTTTCTTT. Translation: CASSQETMENTEAFF.

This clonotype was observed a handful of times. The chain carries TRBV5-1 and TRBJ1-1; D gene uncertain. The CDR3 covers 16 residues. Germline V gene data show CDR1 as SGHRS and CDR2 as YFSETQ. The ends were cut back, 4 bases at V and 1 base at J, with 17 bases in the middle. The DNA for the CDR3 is TGCGCCAGCAGCCTCACCCTCGTCGGGAGGAACACTGAAGCTTTCTTT. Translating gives CASSLTLVGRNTEAFF.

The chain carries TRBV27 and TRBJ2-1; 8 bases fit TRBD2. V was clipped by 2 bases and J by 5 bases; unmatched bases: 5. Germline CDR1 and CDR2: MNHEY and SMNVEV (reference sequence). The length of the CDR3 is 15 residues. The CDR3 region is CASSLGSGVNNEQFF. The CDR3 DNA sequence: TGTGCCAGCAGTTTAGGTAGCGGGGTCAACAATGAGCAGTTCTTC.

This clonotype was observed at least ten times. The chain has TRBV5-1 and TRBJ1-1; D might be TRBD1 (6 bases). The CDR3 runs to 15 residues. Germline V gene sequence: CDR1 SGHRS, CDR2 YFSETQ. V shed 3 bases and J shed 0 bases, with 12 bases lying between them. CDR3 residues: CASSYGQSMNTEAFF. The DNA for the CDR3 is TGCGCCAGCAGCTACGGACAGAGCATGAACACTGAAGCTTTCTTT.

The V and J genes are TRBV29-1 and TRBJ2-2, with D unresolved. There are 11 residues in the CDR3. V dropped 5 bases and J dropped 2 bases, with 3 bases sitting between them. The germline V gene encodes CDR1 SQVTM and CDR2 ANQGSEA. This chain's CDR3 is CSVYNTGELFF. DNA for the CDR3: TGCAGCGTTTACAACACCGGGGAGCTGTTTTTT.

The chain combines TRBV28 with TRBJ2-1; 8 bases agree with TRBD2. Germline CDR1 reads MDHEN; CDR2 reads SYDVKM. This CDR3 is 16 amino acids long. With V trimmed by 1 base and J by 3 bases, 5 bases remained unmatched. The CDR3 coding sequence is TGTGCCAGCAGTTTATCGGGCGGGAGGCGCTACAATGAGCAGTTCTTC. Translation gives CASSLSGGRRYNEQFF.

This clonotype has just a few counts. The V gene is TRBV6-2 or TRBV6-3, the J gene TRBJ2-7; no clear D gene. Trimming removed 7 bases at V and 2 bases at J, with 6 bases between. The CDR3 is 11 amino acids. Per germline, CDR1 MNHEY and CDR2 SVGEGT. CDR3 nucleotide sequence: TGTGCCAGCACCTCAGCCTACGAGCAGTACTTC. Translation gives CASTSAYEQYF.